A selection of T cell receptor beta chains follows, all from one sample in a study of graft-versus-host responses after intestinal transplantation. Method: immunoSEQ multiplex PCR; TCRdb's copy keeps in-frame clones and lacks some. The top ten clones hold around 0.21% of a sample with tens of thousands of clones, around 96% of them seen once. Their specific antigens are unknown. The sample consisted of unstimulated CD8+ T cells sorted from spleen or lymph node cells, taken before transplant. These receptors all stem from a human donor who was the organ donor for an intestinal transplant. CDR3s include the opening cysteine and the closing phenylalanine or tryptophan.

v_call cdr3_aa
TRBV7-3 CASSSGTGHGDTQYF
TRBV2 CASSQVEEAYGYTF
TRBV9 CASSETGYDEQYF
TRBV30 CAAPSDRMNTEAFF
TRBV18 CASSLTGLTYEQYF
TRBV11-2 CASSLDQQSHETQYF
TRBV20-1 CRGADYGYTF
TRBV5-1 CASSHFEWENTEAFF
TRBV4-1 CASSQTRQGNYGYTF
TRBV5-4 CASSFGTGSYEQYF
TRBV6-1 CASSGGQAKANYGYTF
TRBV7-9 CASSLDVGREETQYF
TRBV7-2 CASSPGQLGETQYF
TRBV19 CASGWGTDYEQYF
TRBV5-6 CAKKDEQYF
TRBV7-9 CASSSMMDSRGVYTQYF
TRBV7-9 CASRTGTSNSPLHF
TRBV13 CASSQRTTGSNEQFF
TRBV29-1 CSVDPEPNTEAFF
TRBV29-1 CSVEGGGNGYTF
TRBV27 CASGLRLASEQFF
TRBV9 CASSVETGTGGTGELFF
TRBV6-5 CASSHGTGTYEQYF
TRBV15 CATSSRAGGVADEQFF